The 10 T cell receptor beta chains reported below all come from one sample, sequenced in a study of OX40 agonist ivuxolimab in advanced cancers. The repertoire was sequenced with immunoSEQ multiplex PCR; TCRdb's copy has only in-frame clones and lacks some. This table holds some 80,000 clones, around nine tenths found once. Specimen: CD4+ or CD8+ T cells sorted from blood, collected in a trial of the OX40 agonist ivuxolimab. The receptors originated from an adult with an advanced solid tumor such as melanoma, head and neck, liver or kidney cancer.

This chain joins TRBV6-4 and TRBJ2-1; D remains ambiguous. From germline, CDR1 is MRHNA and CDR2 SNTAGT. The CDR3 is made up of 14 amino acids. V shed 3 bases and J shed 1 base, with 7 bases lying between them. Here the CDR3 DNA reads TGTGCCAGCAGTGAGAGGAGTTCCTACAATGAGCAGTTCTTC. Translating gives CASSERSSYNEQFF.

This clone showed up just once. This sequence joins TRBV7-2 and TRBJ2-3; TRBD2 might be the D (6 bases). The germline V gene encodes CDR1 SGHTA and CDR2 FQGNSA. The CDR3 contains 14 residues. The V end was cut by 4 bases, the J end by 4 bases, with 12 bases between. CDR3 DNA sequence: TGTGCCAGCAGCTCGCCCCGACTAGCAGATACGCAGTATTTT. Amino acid sequence: CASSSPRLADTQYF.

The rearrangement joins TRBV5-1 to TRBJ2-7; D might be TRBD1 (5 bases). CDR3 length: 15 amino acids. Looked up from germline, CDR1 is SGHRS and CDR2 is YFSETQ. The V end was cut by 0 bases, the J end by 2 bases, with 12 bases between. CDR3 sequence reads: CASSLEPGPTYEQYF. The CDR3 DNA reads as TGCGCCAGCAGCTTGGAGCCAGGGCCCACCTACGAGCAGTACTTC.

The rearrangement joins TRBV25-1 to TRBJ2-3; TRBD1 might be the D (6 bases). Germline V gene lookup returns CDR1 MGHDK and CDR2 SYGVNS. Trimming removed 6 bases at V and 2 bases at J, with 15 bases between. The CDR3 consists of 15 residues. The CDR3: CASRSGTTYTDTQYF. The CDR3 region has the DNA TGTGCCAGCAGATCGGGGACAACTTACACAGATACGCAGTATTTT.

The genes are TRBV2 and TRBJ1-5, with TRBD1 matching 7 bases. Germline trimming cut 5 bases from V and 0 bases from J; bases unmatched to any gene: 4. This CDR3 has 15 amino acids. Germline lookup yields CDR1 SNHLY and CDR2 FYNNEI. CDR3 sequence: CASSPGTVSNQPQHF. Here the CDR3 DNA reads TGTGCCAGCAGTCCTGGGACAGTTAGCAATCAGCCCCAGCATTTT.

This rearrangement joins TRBV5-1 to TRBJ2-3; maybe TRBD2 (5 bases). Trimming removed 4 bases from V and 2 bases from J, with 14 bases in between. CDR3 length equals 15 residues. The germline gives CDR1 SGHRS, CDR2 YFSETQ. Here the CDR3 reads CASSPTGVSTDTQYF. The CDR3 bases are TGCGCCAGCAGCCCAACCGGGGTTTCCACAGATACGCAGTATTTT.

The rearrangement uses TRBV5-5 and TRBJ2-1, with no clear D. CDR1 and CDR2 (germline): SGHKS, YYEKEE (reference sequence). This CDR3 has 13 residues. Trimming pared 1 base from V and 7 bases from J, leaving 9 bases between. The CDR3 DNA follows: TGTGCCAGCAGCTTGTACGGGTCGAATGAGCAGTTCTTC. The encoded protein is CASSLYGSNEQFF.

The gene calls are TRBV28 and TRBJ2-7, with 10 bases that match TRBD2. The CDR3 loop spans 15 amino acids. V lost 6 bases to trimming and J lost 3 bases; unmatched junction nucleotides: 8. Germline V gene sequence: CDR1 MDHEN, CDR2 SYDVKM. CDR3 nucleotides: TGTGCCAGCAGCGGTATAGCGGGAGGTCTCTACGAGCAGTACTTC. It specifies CASSGIAGGLYEQYF.

This sequence joins TRBV30 and TRBJ1-5; D call uncertain. This CDR3 is 12 amino acids long. The germline V gene has CDR1 GTSNPN and CDR2 SVGIG (reference sequence). Deletions cut 2 bases from V and 2 bases from J, with 4 bases between. The CDR3 sequence is CAWSWRNQPQHF. Here the CDR3 DNA reads TGTGCCTGGAGTTGGCGCAATCAGCCCCAGCATTTT.

This clone was seen just once. The rearrangement joins TRBV29-1 to TRBJ2-7; tentatively, D is TRBD1 (6 bases). The V and J ends lost 5 bases and 5 bases respectively, with 22 bases between them. This CDR3 is built from 15 residues. In germline, CDR1 is SQVTM, CDR2 ANQGSEA. The DNA of the CDR3 is TGCAGCGTTTCCCCAGATAGGGGGTCTTACAACGAGCAGTACTTC. This codes for CSVSPDRGSYNEQYF.